These T cell receptor beta chains were read from a single sample in a study of cytomegalovirus exposure and HLA in healthy donors. Generated by immunoSEQ multiplex PCR, the TCRdb table keeps only in-frame clones and is missing some. The sample includes 110,000 to 150,000 clones, about 84% seen only once; the top ten take around 2.5%. The sample consisted of PBMCs. Every receptor here comes from a woman younger than 35 in good health and CMV-seropositive. Both conserved end residues are part of each CDR3. Fields, in order: V gene, D gene, clone size, J gene, CDR3 protein, CDR3 DNA. The D gene is left open where the match is weak. Expanded clones are given a class, and other clones once, few, many or no size at all.

TRBV4-3	TRBD1	NA	TRBJ1-2	CASSQGTGVADYGYTF	TGCGCCAGCAGCCAAGGGACAGGGGTGGCAGACTATGGCTACACCTTC
TRBV19	TRBD2	once	TRBJ2-2	CASSKIAGGKPNTGELFF	TGTGCCAGTAGTAAAATAGCGGGGGGTAAACCGAACACCGGGGAGCTGTTTTTT
TRBV6-6	TRBD1	NA	TRBJ1-2	CASSRQGGTNYGYTF	TGTGCCAGCAGCCGACAGGGGGGAACTAACTATGGCTACACCTTC
TRBV11-2	TRBD1	NA	TRBJ1-6	CASSFLMGTGGLNSPLHF	TGTGCCAGCAGCTTTCTCATGGGGACAGGGGGCCTTAATTCACCCCTCCACTTT
TRBV29-1	TRBD1	NA	TRBJ1-1	CSVGPGTDREAFF	TGCAGCGTTGGGCCCGGGACAGACCGAGAAGCTTTCTTT
TRBV11-2	NA	NA	TRBJ2-1	CASSPGVSPRVNEQFF	TGTGCCAGCAGCCCCGGAGTGTCTCCTCGAGTCAATGAGCAGTTCTTC
TRBV10-3	NA	NA	TRBJ1-2	CAIGGLSVDYGYTF	TGTGCCATCGGTGGGTTATCGGTTGACTATGGCTACACCTTC
TRBV7-2	TRBD2	NA	TRBJ2-1	CASSLAAGGPVDEQFF	TGTGCCAGCAGCTTAGCTGCGGGGGGGCCAGTCGATGAGCAGTTCTTC
TRBV9	NA	once	TRBJ2-7	CASSVWGDSYEQYF	TGTGCCAGCAGCGTATGGGGGGACTCCTACGAGCAGTACTTC
TRBV6-5	NA	once	TRBJ1-5	CASRKDSLGNQPQHF	TGTGCCAGCAGGAAGGACAGCCTGGGCAATCAGCCCCAGCATTTT
TRBV4-1	NA	NA	TRBJ1-4	CASSQGVREKLFF	TGCGCCAGCAGCCAAGGAGTGAGGGAAAAACTGTTTTTT
TRBV7-6	NA	NA	TRBJ1-2	CASSLGSSYGYTF	TGTGCCAGCAGCTTAGGCAGTTCCTATGGCTACACCTTC
TRBV11-2	NA	NA	TRBJ1-1	CASSLDMSGNTEAFF	TGTGCCAGCAGCTTAGATATGTCCGGGAACACTGAAGCTTTCTTT
TRBV2	NA	NA	TRBJ2-2	CASRPDSLGTGELFF	TGTGCCAGCAGACCGGACAGTTTAGGTACCGGGGAGCTGTTTTTT
TRBV6-5	TRBD1	NA	TRBJ1-2	CASKDWRGQNYGYTF	TGTGCCAGCAAAGATTGGAGGGGACAGAACTATGGCTACACCTTC
TRBV19	NA	NA	TRBJ1-2	CASNRGDIYGYTF	TGTGCCAGTAATCGGGGGGATATCTATGGCTACACCTTC
TRBV4-1	TRBD1	NA	TRBJ2-7	CASSQNDREVSEQYF	TGCGCCAGCAGCCAAAACGACAGGGAAGTGTCCGAGCAGTACTTC
TRBV7-8	NA	NA	TRBJ2-7	CASSLGSGIYEQYF	TGTGCCAGCAGCTTAGGCTCCGGGATCTACGAGCAGTACTTC
TRBV4-1	NA	NA	TRBJ1-6	CASSHLNSPLHF	TGCGCCAGCAGCCACCTGAATTCACCCCTCCACTTT
TRBV7-6	NA	NA	TRBJ2-3	CASSPTPGREQGDTQYF	TGTGCCAGCAGCCCCACCCCAGGGAGGGAACAGGGAGATACGCAGTATTTT
TRBV6-1	NA	NA	TRBJ2-7	CASSEQGWHEQYF	TGTGCCAGCAGTGAACAGGGTTGGCACGAGCAGTACTTC
TRBV7-9	TRBD1	NA	TRBJ2-7	CASSLQGQGNPYEQYF	TGTGCCAGCAGCTTACAGGGACAGGGAAACCCCTACGAGCAGTACTTC
TRBV7-9	NA	NA	TRBJ2-7	CASSLSTGSSYEQYF	TGTGCCAGCAGCTTATCGACAGGCAGCTCCTACGAGCAGTACTTC
TRBV19	NA	NA	TRBJ1-5	CASSIVRGQPQHF	TGTGCCAGTAGTATCGTGAGAGGTCAGCCCCAGCATTTT
TRBV5-6	NA	NA	TRBJ2-3	CASSIPPGYTDTQYF	TGTGCCAGCAGCATACCACCAGGGTACACAGATACGCAGTATTTT
TRBV10-3	TRBD1	NA	TRBJ2-7	CAISGGGTGADSYEQYF	TGTGCCATCAGTGGAGGTGGGACAGGGGCCGATTCCTACGAGCAGTACTTC
TRBV7-2	TRBD2	NA	TRBJ2-1	CASSFEIAGTRNEQFF	TGTGCCAGCAGCTTCGAAATAGCGGGGACGCGCAATGAGCAGTTCTTC
TRBV5-1	TRBD2	few	TRBJ2-1	CASSLPRLAGVNEQFF	TGCGCCAGCAGCTTGCCTCGACTAGCGGGGGTCAATGAGCAGTTCTTC
TRBV28	NA	NA	TRBJ1-2	CASSLRGYYGYTF	TGTGCCAGCAGTTTACGGGGATACTATGGCTACACCTTC
TRBV7-9	NA	NA	TRBJ2-7	CASSLVQGSYEQYF	TGTGCCAGCAGCTTAGTCCAGGGCTCCTACGAGCAGTACTTC
TRBV11-2	TRBD1	few	TRBJ1-1	CASSATGGGSTEAFF	TGTGCCAGCAGCGCTACAGGGGGAGGGTCCACTGAAGCTTTCTTT
TRBV27	TRBD1	NA	TRBJ1-2	CASSRTGTGNYGYTF	TGTGCCAGCAGTCGCACCGGGACAGGGAACTATGGCTACACCTTC
TRBV5-4	TRBD1	NA	TRBJ1-6	CASTRGHSPSPLHF	TGTGCCAGCACTAGGGGGCACTCGCCCTCACCCCTCCACTTT
TRBV6-5	NA	NA	TRBJ2-2	CASQEMGVTGELFF	TGTGCCAGCCAGGAAATGGGAGTCACCGGGGAGCTGTTTTTT
TRBV5-5	TRBD1	NA	TRBJ1-3	CASSLETGGLSGNTIYF	TGTGCCAGCAGCTTGGAAACAGGGGGTCTCTCTGGAAACACCATATATTTT